One and the same sample provided the 4 T cell receptor beta chains below, sequenced in a study of T-cell memory formation after mild COVID-19. TCRdb reprocessed the 5' RACE reads via MiXCR and lists one record per CDR3 protein. In the table there are approximately 290,000 distinct CDR3 sequences, just under 20% of which are singletons. The sample comprised PBMCs or a T cell subset sorted from them (not recorded which). These receptors were obtained from a man younger than 30 who had mild COVID-19 (a few samples of this study predate the infection). Cell type and time point are not known.

J is TRBJ1-1 and V is TRBV5-5, with a tentative D call TRBD1 (5 bases). Trimming shortened V by 1 base and J by 6 bases, and 16 bases separated the two germline ends. This CDR3 has 15 amino acids. Germline V lookup: CDR1 SGHKS, CDR2 YYEKEE (reference sequence). CDR3 DNA: TGTGCCAGCAGCTTGAGAATCAGCTTGGGGGCTGAAGCTTTCTTT. As protein: CASSLRISLGAEAFF. Based on the CDR3 plus reference TRBV5-5 and TRBJ1-1, the full variable domain is DAGVTQSPTHLIKTRGQQVTLRCSPISGHKSVSWYQQVLGQGPQFIFQYYEKEERGRGNFPDRFSARQFPNYSSELNVNALLLGDSALYLCASSLRISLGAEAFFGQGTRLTVV.

This clonotype was detected only a few times. The CDR3 DNA reads TGTGCCAGCAGCTTTTTCGGGGGATCCTCACCCCTCCACTTT. It translates to CASSFFGGSSPLHF. V gene TRBV5-6 combines with J gene TRBJ1-6, with a weak D call TRBD1 (5 bases). There are 14 residues in the CDR3. V lost 2 bases and J lost 10, with 13 bases in between. In germline, CDR1 is SGHDT, CDR2 YYEEEE.

This chain's CDR3 is CASSFDATNEKLFF. Written as DNA, the CDR3 is TGCGCCAGCAGCTTTGATGCAACTAATGAAAAACTGTTTTTT. The V and J genes are TRBV5-1 and TRBJ1-4; D remains ambiguous. This CDR3 spans 14 amino acids. The V and J ends lost 2 bases and 0 bases respectively, with 5 bases between them. Germline CDR1 SGHRS, CDR2 YFSETQ.

In its sample, this clonotype was seen a few times. The chain recombines TRBV12-5 with TRBJ2-5; perhaps TRBD1 as D (6 bases). V was clipped by 7 bases and J by 4 bases, with 13 bases between them. This CDR3 region has 13 residues. Per germline, CDR1 LGHNT and CDR2 FRNRAP. The CDR3 DNA follows: TGTGCTAGTGCCAGGGGTTCAGGAGAGACCCAGTACTTC. Amino acid sequence: CASARGSGETQYF.